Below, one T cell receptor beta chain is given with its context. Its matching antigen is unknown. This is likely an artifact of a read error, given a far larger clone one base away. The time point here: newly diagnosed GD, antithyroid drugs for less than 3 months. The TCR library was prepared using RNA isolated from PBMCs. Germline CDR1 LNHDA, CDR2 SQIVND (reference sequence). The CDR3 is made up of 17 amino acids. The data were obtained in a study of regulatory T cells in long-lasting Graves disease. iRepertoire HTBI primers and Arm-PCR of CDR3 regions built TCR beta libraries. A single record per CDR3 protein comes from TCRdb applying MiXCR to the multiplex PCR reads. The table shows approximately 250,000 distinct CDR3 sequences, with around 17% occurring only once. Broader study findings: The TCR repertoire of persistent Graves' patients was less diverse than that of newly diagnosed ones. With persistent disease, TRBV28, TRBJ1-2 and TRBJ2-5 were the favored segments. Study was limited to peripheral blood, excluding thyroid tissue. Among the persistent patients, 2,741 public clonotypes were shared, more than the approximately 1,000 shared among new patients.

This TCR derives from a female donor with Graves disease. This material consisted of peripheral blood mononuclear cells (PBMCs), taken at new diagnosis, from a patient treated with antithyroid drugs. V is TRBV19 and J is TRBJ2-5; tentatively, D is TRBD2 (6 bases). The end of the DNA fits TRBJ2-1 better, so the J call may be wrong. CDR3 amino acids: CASSISGSSSSYNEQFF. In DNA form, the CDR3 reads TGTGCCAGTAGTATAAGCGGGTCTAGCAGCTCCTACAATGAGCAGTTCTTC.